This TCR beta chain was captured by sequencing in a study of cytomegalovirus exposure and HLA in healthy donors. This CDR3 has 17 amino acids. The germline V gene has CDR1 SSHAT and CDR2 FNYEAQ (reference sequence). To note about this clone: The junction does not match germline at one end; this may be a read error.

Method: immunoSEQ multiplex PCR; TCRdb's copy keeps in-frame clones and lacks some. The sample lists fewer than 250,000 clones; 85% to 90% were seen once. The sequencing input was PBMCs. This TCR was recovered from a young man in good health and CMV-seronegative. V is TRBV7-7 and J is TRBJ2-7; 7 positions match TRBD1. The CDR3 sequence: CASSLGLTRQGAEEQYF. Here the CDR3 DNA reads TGTGCTAGCAGCTTAGGTTTGACGAGACAGGGAGCCGAGGAGCAGTACTTC.